Shown below are 25 T cell receptor beta chains from a single sample sequenced in a study of T cell responses to AZD1222 COVID-19 vaccine. Produced via immunoSEQ multiplex PCR; TCRdb's table is partial and in-frame only. Of about 110,000 clones in the sample, about 88% are singletons; the top ten hold more than 15%. The sample in question was peripheral blood, obtained on day 0 of AZD1222 vaccination. All receptors come from an adult in good health.

The CDR3 spells CATSTSGTYEQYF. CDR3 sequence (DNA): TGTGCCACTTCAACTAGCGGAACCTACGAGCAGTACTTC. V usage is TRBV28 and J usage is TRBJ2-7; 8 bases align to TRBD2. The germline CDR1 and CDR2 sequences are MDHEN and SYDVKM. With 10 bases clipped from V and 2 bases from J, the junction kept 7 bases outside the gene matches. CDR3 length equals 13 residues.

This clone was counted a few times. The chain joins TRBV11-3 to TRBJ1-2; TRBD1 is a possible D gene (5 bases). V was cut by 5 bases and J by 4 bases, with 11 bases left in between. The germline CDR1 and CDR2 sequences are SGHNT and YENEEA. There are 13 residues in the CDR3. CDR3 sequence: CASSPKGPYGYTF. CDR3 bases: TGTGCCAGCAGCCCCAAGGGACCCTATGGCTACACCTTC.

The V call is TRBV5-1, the J call TRBJ1-6; the D is unclear. The V gene's germline CDR1 is SGHRS and CDR2 YFSETQ. This CDR3 comprises 13 residues. V dropped 5 bases and J dropped 7 bases, with 10 bases sitting between them. The CDR3 spells CASRESLNSPLHF. The CDR3 bases are TGCGCCAGCAGGGAGTCCCTGAATTCACCCCTCCACTTT. The full variable domain, in which reference TRBV5-1 and TRBJ1-6 provide the parts outside the CDR3, is KAGVTQTPRYLIKTRGQQVTLSCSPISGHRSVSWYQQTPGQGLQFLFEYFSETQRNKGNFPGRFSGRQFSNSRSEMNVSTLELGDSALYLCASRESLNSPLHFGNGTRLTVT.

This chain joins TRBV12-5 and TRBJ1-5; D is possibly TRBD1 (5 bases). Germline V gene data show CDR1 as LGHNT and CDR2 as FRNRAP. Trimming stripped 5 bases from V and 3 bases from J, with 14 bases between. The CDR3 has 15 amino acids. The CDR3 here is CASGTGSRINQPQHF. CDR3 coding DNA: TGTGCTAGTGGTACAGGTTCAAGGATCAATCAGCCCCAGCATTTT.

The chain links TRBV18 to TRBJ1-1, with D maybe TRBD1 (5 bases). V was trimmed by 2 bases and J by 0 bases, leaving 7 bases between them. CDR3 length equals 14 residues. CDR1 and CDR2 from the germline V gene are KGHSH and LQKENI. CDR3 DNA sequence: TGTGCCAGCTCACCAGGGGCAATGAACACTGAAGCTTTCTTT. Encoded protein: CASSPGAMNTEAFF.

V gene TRBV5-4 combines with J gene TRBJ2-3, with D hard to call. Per the germline V gene, CDR1 is SGHNT and CDR2 is YYREEE (reference sequence). The ends were cut back, 2 bases at V and 2 bases at J, with 6 bases in the middle. The CDR3 covers 13 residues. The CDR3 sequence: CASSLDLTDTQYF. CDR3 DNA: TGTGCCAGCAGCTTAGACCTCACAGATACGCAGTATTTT.

The chain uses TRBV5-1 and TRBJ2-1, with no clear D. This CDR3 region has 14 residues. Germline CDR1 reads SGHRS; CDR2 reads YFSETQ. V was clipped by 4 bases and J by 7 bases, with 15 bases between them. Here the CDR3 reads CASSPPLLGNEQFF. CDR3 bases: TGCGCCAGCAGCCCACCTCTTCTGGGGAATGAGCAGTTCTTC.

The chain uses TRBV19 and TRBJ1-3; maybe TRBD1 (6 bases). The CDR3 is made up of 14 amino acids. Germline CDR1 LNHDA, CDR2 SQIVND (reference sequence). V was trimmed by 6 bases and J by 4 bases, leaving 13 bases between them. The CDR3 DNA reads TGTGCCAGTAGCCAGACAGGCCCAGGAAACACCATATATTTT. Its protein product is CASSQTGPGNTIYF.

The gene calls are TRBV5-6 and TRBJ2-5; D might be TRBD2 (5 bases). The CDR3 loop spans 15 amino acids. Germline values: CDR1 SGHDT, CDR2 YYEEEE. The V end was cut by 3 bases, the J end by 7 bases, with 19 bases between. The CDR3 sequence: CASSYVRRLAGTQYF. CDR3 bases: TGTGCCAGCAGCTATGTCCGGCGTCTCGCGGGGACCCAGTACTTC.

This clone was counted a single time. J is TRBJ1-1 and V is TRBV12-3 or TRBV12-4, with D possibly being TRBD1 (5 bases). This CDR3 region has 12 residues. The V and J ends lost 1 base and 11 bases respectively, with 11 bases between them. The chain's CDR3 is CASSLGDGGAFF. The CDR3 DNA is TGTGCCAGCAGTTTAGGGGACGGAGGCGCTTTCTTT.

This clone turned up a few times. This chain connects TRBV5-8 to TRBJ1-5, with 7 nucleotides matching TRBD1. This CDR3 is built from 17 residues. The V gene end was trimmed by 4 bases and the J gene end by 9 bases; junction bases not matched to a gene: 19. Germline CDR1 and CDR2: SGHTS and YDEGEE. The CDR3 DNA reads TGTGCCAGCAGCCCGGAGGTAGGGGACAGTAGCATGGGGCCCCAGCATTTT. Protein product: CASSPEVGDSSMGPQHF.

This chain uses TRBV18 with TRBJ1-1; D possibly corresponds to TRBD1 (5 bases). Germline V gene data show CDR1 as KGHSH and CDR2 as LQKENI. V lost 2 bases to trimming and J lost 5 bases, with 12 bases between them. The length of the CDR3 is 14 residues. CDR3 nucleotides: TGTGCCAGCTCACCAGGGGCGATTGGAACTGAAGCTTTCTTT. Translating gives CASSPGAIGTEAFF.

This clone was detected only once. V is TRBV5-1 and J is TRBJ2-7; 7 bases fit TRBD1. The CDR3 is 14 amino acids. J was trimmed by 3 bases and V by 0 bases; bases with no gene match: 3. CDR1 and CDR2 from the germline V gene are SGHRS and YFSETQ. Here the CDR3 DNA reads TGCGCCAGCAGCTTGGCCGACAGGGTCTACGAGCAGTACTTC. This gives the protein CASSLADRVYEQYF.

A note on this clone: Germline and junction disagree at one end, which may indicate a read error. The V gene is TRBV12-3 or TRBV12-4, the J gene TRBJ1-1; maybe TRBD1 (5 bases). The CDR3 is made up of 12 amino acids. CDR3 DNA sequence: TGTGCCAGCAGAAGTTTAAGGGACCATTCTTTTTTT. Residues: CASRSLRDHSFF.

CDR3 sequence: CASSLANTGPQETQYF. CDR3 sequence (DNA): TGCGCCAGCAGCTTGGCAAATACAGGTCCTCAAGAGACCCAGTACTTC. The V call is TRBV5-1, the J call TRBJ2-5, with D tentatively TRBD1 (5 bases). Germline loops: CDR1 SGHRS, CDR2 YFSETQ. The CDR3 sequence is 16 residues long. The V gene lost 0 bases and the J gene lost 2 bases, with 14 bases spanning the gap.

The chain carries TRBV28 and TRBJ2-7, with 9 nucleotides matching TRBD1. The V and J ends lost 6 bases and 4 bases, in that order; junction bases with no gene match: 4. Germline loops: CDR1 MDHEN, CDR2 SYDVKM. The CDR3 runs to 13 residues. CDR3 DNA: TGTGCCAGCAGGGACAGGGGATTGTACGAGCAGTACTTC. Translating it yields CASRDRGLYEQYF.

This sequence joins TRBV9 and TRBJ1-5; D uncertain. The CDR3 is 13 amino acids. Deletions cut 3 bases from V and 6 bases from J, with 10 bases between. CDR1 SGDLS and CDR2 YYNGEE come from the germline V gene. The CDR3 spells CASSAVEGQPQHF. DNA for the CDR3: TGTGCCAGCAGCGCAGTAGAGGGTCAGCCCCAGCATTTT.

This chain uses TRBV19 with TRBJ1-2; 7 bases agree with TRBD1. With 6 bases clipped from V and 8 bases from J, the junction kept 9 bases outside the gene matches. This CDR3 has 13 residues. In germline, CDR1 is LNHDA, CDR2 SQIVND (reference sequence). The CDR3 DNA sequence: TGTGCCAGTAGCCCCGGACAGGTGGGCGGCTACACCTTC. It translates to CASSPGQVGGYTF.

The chain joins TRBV3-1 (or the pseudogene TRBV3-2) to TRBJ2-2; 7 bases agree with TRBD1. After removal of 0 bases from V and 1 base from J, the junction contained 5 bases not matched to a gene. CDR1 and CDR2 (germline): LGHDT, YNNKEL (reference sequence). This CDR3 has 17 amino acids. The CDR3 reads CASSQDPTGVNTGELFF. In DNA form, the CDR3 reads TGTGCCAGCAGCCAAGACCCTACAGGGGTGAACACCGGGGAGCTGTTTTTT.

The rearrangement uses TRBV19 and TRBJ1-1; possible D gene TRBD1, 5 bases. CDR3 length equals 12 residues. CDR1 is LNHDA and CDR2 is SQIVND in the germline V gene (reference sequence). The V end was cut by 7 bases, the J end by 7 bases, with 13 bases between. The CDR3 region has the DNA TGTGCCAGTAATCTCGGGACCGGTGAAGCTTTCTTT. Translation: CASNLGTGEAFF.

The rearrangement joins TRBV13 to TRBJ2-5; no clear D gene. The length of the CDR3 is 11 residues. Germline V lookup: CDR1 PRHDT, CDR2 FYEKMQ (reference sequence). Trimming removed 2 bases at V and 7 bases at J, with 5 bases between. The CDR3 spells CASSLLGTQYF. The CDR3, as DNA: TGTGCCAGCAGCTTATTGGGGACCCAGTACTTC.

The genes are TRBV24-1 and TRBJ2-1; 10 bases are shared with TRBD2. Germline V lookup: CDR1 KGHDR, CDR2 SFDVKD. The CDR3 has 20 amino acids. Losses at the gene ends were 3 bases for V and 9 bases for J; bases not matched to a gene: 22. CDR3 amino acids: CATSDRQGKSGRAKLSEQFF. CDR3 coding DNA: TGTGCCACCAGTGATAGACAGGGGAAAAGCGGGAGGGCCAAATTAAGTGAGCAGTTCTTC.

This sequence joins TRBV7-8 and TRBJ2-7; 10 nucleotides align to TRBD1. Germline-derived CDR1 and CDR2 are SGHVS and FQNEAQ. The CDR3 length is 15 residues. V trimming: 2 bases; J trimming: 7 bases; junction bases outside the gene matches: 8. The CDR3 DNA sequence: TGTGCCAGCAGCTTAATGGGGACAGGGGTCGGGGAGCAGTACTTC. Amino acid sequence: CASSLMGTGVGEQYF.

The CDR3 coding sequence is TGTGCCAGCAGTGATAGGGCTGAGCAGTTCTTC. It yields the protein CASSDRAEQFF. The rearrangement links TRBV2 to TRBJ2-1; D is undetermined. Looked up from germline, CDR1 is SNHLY and CDR2 is FYNNEI. V was cut by 3 bases and J by 9 bases, with 6 bases left in between. The CDR3 runs to 11 residues.

The chain links TRBV19 to TRBJ1-1, with 10 bases lining up with TRBD1. J was trimmed by 1 base and V by 3 bases; bases with no gene match: 2. CDR1 is LNHDA and CDR2 is SQIVND in the germline V gene (reference sequence). The CDR3 covers 15 residues. CDR3 DNA sequence: TGTGCCAGTAGTATGGACAGGGGGGCGAACACTGAAGCTTTCTTT. This codes for CASSMDRGANTEAFF.